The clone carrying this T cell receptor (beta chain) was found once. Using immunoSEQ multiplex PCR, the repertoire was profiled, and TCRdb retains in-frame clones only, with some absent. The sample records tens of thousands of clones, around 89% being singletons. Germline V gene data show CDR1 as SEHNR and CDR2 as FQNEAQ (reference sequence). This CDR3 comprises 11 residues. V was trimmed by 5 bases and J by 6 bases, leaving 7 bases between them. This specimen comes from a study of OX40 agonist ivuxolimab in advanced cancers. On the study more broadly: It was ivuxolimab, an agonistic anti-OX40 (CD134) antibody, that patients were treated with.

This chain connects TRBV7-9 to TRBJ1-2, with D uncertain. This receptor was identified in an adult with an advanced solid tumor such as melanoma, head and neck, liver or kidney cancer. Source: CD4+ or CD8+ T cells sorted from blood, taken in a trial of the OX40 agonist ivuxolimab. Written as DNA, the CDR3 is TGTGCCAGCAGCCTCCGAGATGGCTACACCTTC. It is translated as CASSLRDGYTF.